This entry concerns a single T cell receptor (beta chain). As yet, its antigen is unknown. Treatment described: roughly 19 received Ad26.COV2.S at low or high dose, single or two shots; a few received placebo; per-sample allocation not given. Collection of samples fell on day 63 after the first vaccine or placebo injection. Data came from immunoSEQ multiplex PCR; TCRdb stores just in-frame clones and leaves some out. Of some 340,000 clones in the sample, approximately 86% were seen once. This entry is derived from a study of Ad26.COV2.S vaccination and SARS-CoV-2 variants. Germline loops: CDR1 SGHTS, CDR2 YDEGEE. Trimming stripped 5 bases from V and 2 bases from J, with 16 bases between. The CDR3 is 15 residues long. Study-level results: Among vaccine recipients, spike-specific TCR breadth exceeded that of placebo recipients.

The source is a person aged 18-60 years who received the Ad26.COV2.S COVID-19 vaccine or a placebo. The material was peripheral blood, obtained in a trial of Ad26.COV2.S vaccine versus placebo. The rearrangement links TRBV5-8 to TRBJ1-2; possible D gene TRBD1, 5 bases. CDR3 amino acids: CASREYGTANYGYTF. In DNA form, the CDR3 reads TGTGCCAGCAGGGAATACGGGACGGCCAACTATGGCTACACCTTC. The full variable domain, with the rest looked up from reference TRBV5-8 and TRBJ1-2, is EAGVTQSPTHLIKTRGQQATLRCSPISGHTSVYWYQQALGLGLQFLLWYDEGEERNRGNFPPRFSGRQFPNYSSELNVNALELEDSALYLCASREYGTANYGYTFGSGTRLTVV.